This is a list of T cell receptor beta chains from one sample in a study of blood T cell repertoires in COVID-19. Produced via immunoSEQ multiplex PCR; TCRdb's table is partial and in-frame only. The sample lists some 200,000 clones, roughly 85% occurring once. Sequences were obtained from PBMCs or T cells enriched from blood (not recorded which). These receptors all stem from a woman aged 40 to 50 with acute COVID-19. Each CDR3 is given with its conserved first and last residue. D genes are given only for firm matches. Size tells how often a clone was seen (once, few, many) or the class of an expanded clone, and some rows leave it out.

CDR3 protein: CASSQWTANTGELFF
CDR3 DNA: TGTGCCAGTAGTCAATGGACAGCGAACACCGGGGAGCTGTTTTTT
clone size: .
V gene: TRBV19
J gene: TRBJ2-2
D gene: .

CDR3 protein: CASSIQADLNTEAFF
CDR3 DNA: TGTGCCAGCAGCATACAGGCGGATTTGAACACTGAAGCTTTCTTT
clone size: once
V gene: TRBV9
J gene: TRBJ1-1
D gene: .

CDR3 protein: CASSYTGFNDNEKLFF
CDR3 DNA: TGTGCCAGCAGTTATACAGGGTTTAATGATAATGAAAAACTGTTTTTT
clone size: .
V gene: TRBV7-6
J gene: TRBJ1-4
D gene: .

CDR3 protein: CASLGQGWNTGELFF
CDR3 DNA: TGTGCCAGTCTGGGACAGGGCTGGAACACCGGGGAGCTGTTTTTT
clone size: .
V gene: TRBV19
J gene: TRBJ2-2
D gene: TRBD1

CDR3 protein: CASSPWDRDGYTF
CDR3 DNA: TGTGCCAGCAGCCCATGGGACAGGGACGGCTACACCTTC
clone size: few
V gene: TRBV11-2
J gene: TRBJ1-2
D gene: TRBD1

CDR3 protein: CASSQTSGGYNEQFF
CDR3 DNA: TGTGCCAGTAGTCAGACTAGCGGGGGATACAATGAGCAGTTCTTC
clone size: .
V gene: TRBV19
J gene: TRBJ2-1
D gene: TRBD2

CDR3 protein: CASSEAGGASNEQFF
CDR3 DNA: TGCGCCAGCAGTGAAGCGGGGGGGGCCTCGAATGAGCAGTTCTTC
clone size: .
V gene: TRBV10-1
J gene: TRBJ2-1
D gene: TRBD2

CDR3 protein: CASSQNWNTEAFF
CDR3 DNA: TGTGCCAGCTCACAGAACTGGAACACTGAAGCTTTCTTT
clone size: once
V gene: TRBV18
J gene: TRBJ1-1
D gene: .

CDR3 protein: CASSFLAGTPKETQYF
CDR3 DNA: TGTGCCAGCAGTTTTCTCGCCGGGACTCCGAAAGAGACCCAGTACTTC
clone size: .
V gene: TRBV6-5
J gene: TRBJ2-5
D gene: .

CDR3 protein: CASSLRSGSGYTF
CDR3 DNA: TGTGCCAGCAGCCTTCGCTCGGGGAGTGGCTACACCTTC
clone size: once
V gene: TRBV3-1/TRBV3-2
J gene: TRBJ1-2
D gene: .

CDR3 protein: CASSPRGLSGLNEQFF
CDR3 DNA: TGTGCCAGCAGCCCCCGAGGGCTGAGTGGGCTCAATGAGCAGTTCTTC
clone size: .
V gene: TRBV3-1/TRBV3-2
J gene: TRBJ2-1
D gene: .

CDR3 protein: CAISGGILSGNTIYF
CDR3 DNA: TGTGCCATCAGTGGCGGGATCCTCTCTGGAAACACCATATATTTT
clone size: .
V gene: TRBV10-3
J gene: TRBJ1-3
D gene: .

CDR3 protein: CASSVTGGFGTEAFF
CDR3 DNA: TGTGCCAGCAGCGTAACAGGGGGCTTCGGGACTGAAGCTTTCTTT
clone size: .
V gene: TRBV9
J gene: TRBJ1-1
D gene: TRBD1